This T cell receptor beta chain emerged from a study of blood T cell repertoires in COVID-19. The wider study: The cDNA or gDNA used as material had been derived from T cells, B-cell-depleted T cells, or PBMCs.

Authors' methods: Estimation of nucleated cell counts was performed using reference gene primer amplification. The repertoire was sequenced with immunoSEQ multiplex PCR; TCRdb's copy has only in-frame clones and lacks some. The V and J calls and clone size come from that table; D and trimming were worked out from the DNA. The repertoire holds 50,000 to 75,000 clones, with around 92% as singletons. In germline, CDR1 is DFQATT, CDR2 SNEGSKA (reference sequence). V dropped 3 bases and J dropped 6; count of bases not matched to a gene: 15. This CDR3 has 17 amino acids. The source material was peripheral blood. This receptor was obtained from a human donor in a cohort sampled during active COVID-19. The chain recombines TRBV20-1 with TRBJ2-7, with 12 bases aligning to TRBD2. CDR3 DNA: TGCAGTGCTAGTTCTAGCGGGAGGGCCCTACTTTCGGTCGAGCAGTACTTC. As protein: CSASSSGRALLSVEQYF.